The 18 T cell receptor beta chains in this list originate from one sample, sequenced in a study of beta chain features in type 1 diabetes. The sequenced template was cDNA made from the entire isolated RNA. Here immunoSEQ multiplex PCR was the method, and the copy in TCRdb shows in-frame clones only, minus some. The data contain 400,000 to 450,000 clones, about 15% of them seen just once; the ten biggest clones take up roughly 0.035%. The specimen was naive CD4+ T cells from blood. The receptors stem from a man aged 30 to 45 in good health.

The CDR3 DNA reads TGTGCCAGCAGCGAGGACAGGGGAGGCTATGGCTACACCTTC. Protein product: CASSEDRGGYGYTF. The chain employs TRBV2 and TRBJ1-2, with 9 positions matching TRBD1. Trimming cost V 6 bases and J 4 bases; bases outside gene matches: 6. Germline V CDR1 and CDR2: SNHLY, FYNNEI. The CDR3 loop spans 14 amino acids.

This clone has just a few counts. This chain links TRBV5-1 with TRBJ2-3; D possibly corresponds to TRBD2 (6 bases). Germline V gives CDR1 SGHRS, CDR2 YFSETQ. This CDR3 region has 14 residues. V shed 4 bases and J shed 2 bases, with 11 bases lying between them. The CDR3 region is CASSAGSLTDTQYF. The DNA for the CDR3 is TGCGCCAGCAGCGCGGGATCTCTCACAGATACGCAGTATTTT.

CDR3 in DNA: TGTGCCAGCAGCTTACAAGGACATCAGCCCCAGCATTTT. This codes for CASSLQGHQPQHF. The chain combines TRBV5-6 with TRBJ1-5; D gene uncertain. Between the trimmed V and J ends, which lost 2 bases and 5 bases, there was a span of 8 bases. Germline V lookup: CDR1 SGHDT, CDR2 YYEEEE. The CDR3 sequence is 13 residues long.

Only a few counts were recorded for this clone. CDR3 protein: CASSYSGGGHEQYV. As DNA, the CDR3 is TGTGCCAGCAGTTACAGTGGAGGAGGCCACGAGCAGTACGTC. The V and J genes are TRBV5-4 and TRBJ2-7; TRBD2 might be the D (5 bases). Germline CDR1 is SGHNT and CDR2 is YYREEE (reference sequence). This CDR3 has 14 amino acids. V lost 5 bases, J lost 5 bases, and 17 bases lay in between.

This clone was observed a handful of times. This sample includes further DNA sequences coding for the same CDR3. This chain connects TRBV30 to TRBJ2-1, with no clear D. V was cut by 0 bases and J by 0 bases, with 6 bases left in between. Germline V lookup: CDR1 GTSNPN, CDR2 SVGIG (reference sequence). CDR3 size: 14 residues. The CDR3 DNA is TGTGCCTGGAGTGTGCGAATCTCCTACAATGAGCAGTTCTTC. Encoded protein: CAWSVRISYNEQFF.

The sample holds a few counts of this clone. The J gene is TRBJ2-3, the V gene TRBV29-1; possible D gene TRBD2, 6 bases. Germline V lookup: CDR1 SQVTM, CDR2 ANQGSEA. V was shortened by 7 bases and J by 4 bases, with 24 bases between the two germline ends. The CDR3 is 16 residues long. The CDR3 region is CSARDLTMRSADTQYF. In nucleotides, the CDR3 is TGCAGCGCCCGGGACTTAACTATGCGCTCGGCAGATACGCAGTATTTT.

V and J are TRBV9 and TRBJ2-1; 7 positions agree with TRBD1. V was clipped by 4 bases and J by 3 bases; unmatched bases: 10. Germline lookup yields CDR1 SGDLS and CDR2 YYNGEE. This CDR3 region has 16 residues. In DNA form, the CDR3 reads TGTGCCAGCAGCCCAAAAACAGGGGTTGGCTACAATGAGCAGTTCTTC. Amino acids: CASSPKTGVGYNEQFF. The full variable domain, completed using reference TRBV9 and TRBJ2-1, is DSGVTQTPKHLITATGQRVTLRCSPRSGDLSVYWYQQSLDQGLQFLIQYYNGEERAKGNILERFSAQQFPDLHSELNLSSLELGDSALYFCASSPKTGVGYNEQFFGPGTRLTVL.

This clone was found a few times. This chain links TRBV29-1 with TRBJ1-2; 7 bases are a match to TRBD1. From germline, CDR1 is SQVTM and CDR2 ANQGSEA. V gave up 6 bases and J gave up 2 bases; unmatched junction bases: 6. The CDR3 sequence is 13 residues long. The CDR3 sequence is CSVGQALNYGYTF. The CDR3 DNA sequence: TGCAGCGTCGGACAGGCCTTAAACTATGGCTACACCTTC.

V and J are TRBV7-9 and TRBJ2-7; D is possibly TRBD1 or TRBD2 (5 bases each). The CDR3 has 11 amino acids. V shed 5 bases and J shed 10 bases, with 12 bases lying between them. Germline V CDR1 and CDR2: SEHNR, FQNEAQ (reference sequence). As DNA, the CDR3 is TGTGCCAGCAGCCTCCGGGACCTTCAGTACGTC. Amino acid sequence: CASSLRDLQYV.

This chain uses TRBV7-3 with TRBJ2-5; 11 bases agree with TRBD2. Germline V CDR1 and CDR2: SGHTA, FQGTGA. The CDR3 spans 17 residues. Germline trimming cut 5 bases from V and 5 bases from J; bases unmatched to any gene: 13. CDR3 sequence (DNA): TGTGCCAGCAGCCAGCGGGGTAGCGGGAGGGCCTTGGAGACCCAGTACTTC. Residues: CASSQRGSGRALETQYF. The full variable domain, with the rest looked up from reference TRBV7-3 and TRBJ2-5, is GAGVSQTPSNKVTEKGKYVELRCDPISGHTALYWYRQSLGQGPEFLIYFQGTGAADDSGLPNDRFFAVRPEGSVSTLKIQRTERGDSAVYLCASSQRGSGRALETQYFGPGTRLLVL.

This clone turned up a few times. The rearrangement uses TRBV28 and TRBJ2-3; D may be TRBD1 (5 bases). The CDR3 runs 17 residues. The V and J ends lost 4 bases and 5 bases respectively, with 22 bases between them. The germline gives CDR1 MDHEN, CDR2 SYDVKM. Here the CDR3 reads CASSYPITGAKRDTQYF. The DNA of the CDR3 is TGTGCCAGCAGTTATCCCATAACAGGAGCTAAGAGAGATACGCAGTATTTT.

This clone showed up just a few times. V gene TRBV15 combines with J gene TRBJ1-1, with 7 positions matching TRBD1. The germline gives CDR1 LNHNV, CDR2 YYDKDF (reference sequence). The CDR3 runs 15 residues. With V trimmed by 5 bases and J by 4 bases, 10 bases remained unmatched. The CDR3 DNA follows: TGTGCCACCAGCCTCCCGCGGGGACAGCTCACTGAAGCTTTCTTT. Translation: CATSLPRGQLTEAFF.

This clone appeared many times. This chain uses TRBV10-3 with TRBJ2-7; the D is unclear. In germline, CDR1 is ENHRY, CDR2 SYGVKD. The CDR3 length is 13 residues. The V end lost 8 bases, the J end lost 0 bases, and 11 bases lay between the germline ends. In DNA form, the CDR3 reads TGTGCCATCGCGAGGAATCGCTCCTACGAGCAGTACGTC. This gives the protein CAIARNRSYEQYV.

The rearrangement uses TRBV6-1 and TRBJ1-2; unclear D gene. CDR3 length: 12 amino acids. Trimming left V 6 bases short and J 8 bases short, with 13 bases between. CDR1 is MNHNS and CDR2 is SASEGT in the germline V gene. The CDR3 reads CASRTRQRGYTF. The CDR3 bases are TGTGCCAGCAGAACCAGGCAGCGCGGCTACACCTTC.

There are many counts of this clone. The rearrangement links TRBV18 to TRBJ2-4; D may be TRBD2 (5 bases). Germline loops: CDR1 KGHSH, CDR2 LQKENI. CDR3 size: 14 residues. The V end lost 0 bases, the J end lost 6 bases, and 9 bases lay between the germline ends. This CDR3 reads CASSPPLEGNIQYF. The CDR3 nucleotides are TGTGCCAGCTCACCACCCCTTGAGGGAAACATTCAGTACTTC.

The chain links TRBV9 to TRBJ2-5; 8 bases are a match to TRBD1. Germline V gene lookup returns CDR1 SGDLS and CDR2 YYNGEE. With V trimmed by 4 bases and J by 2 bases, 7 bases remained unmatched. This CDR3 is built from 15 residues. The CDR3 DNA is TGTGCCAGCAGCCCGGTTACAGGGGGGCAAGAGACCCAGTACTTC. Translation gives CASSPVTGGQETQYF.

The J gene is TRBJ2-5, the V gene TRBV29-1; TRBD2 might be the D (6 bases). CDR3 size: 13 residues. Germline loops: CDR1 SQVTM, CDR2 ANQGSEA. Trimming removed 7 bases at V and 7 bases at J, with 19 bases between. DNA for the CDR3: TGCAGCGGTGACAGCTCTCGGCGGGGGACCCAGTACTTC. Its protein is CSGDSSRRGTQYF. The entire variable domain, with the rest obtained from reference TRBV29-1 and TRBJ2-5, is as follows: SAVISQKPSRDICQRGTSLTIQCQVDSQVTMMFWYRQQPGQSLTLIATANQGSEATYESGFVIDKFPISRPNLTFSTLTVSNMSPEDSSIYLCSGDSSRRGTQYFGPGTRLLVL.

The chain combines TRBV9 with TRBJ2-3; D call uncertain. The CDR3 loop spans 14 amino acids. The V end was cut by 3 bases, the J end by 0 bases, with 8 bases between. Germline V lookup: CDR1 SGDLS, CDR2 YYNGEE. CDR3 sequence reads: CASSAPVSTDTQYF. As DNA, the CDR3 is TGTGCCAGCAGCGCCCCGGTGAGCACAGATACGCAGTATTTT.